This entry concerns a single T cell receptor beta chain. Its target is not known. This sample is part of a study of cytomegalovirus exposure and HLA in healthy donors. The germline gives CDR1 SGHTA, CDR2 FQGNSA. V dropped 8 bases and J dropped 10 bases, with 21 bases sitting between them. The CDR3 length is 15 residues. Study-wide results and caveats: Sequencing likely produced, as an artifact, a cluster of highly shared sequence variants. Earlier results showed most TCR beta V segments being productive about 90% or about 30% of the time. A later analysis linked a missense DCLRE1C variant to TCR beta V- and J-gene trimming.

Researchers ran the PCR with 60 Vbeta and 13 Jbeta primers. The table came from immunoSEQ multiplex PCR; TCRdb's copy has only in-frame clones and leaves some out. The repertoire consists of fewer than 60,000 clones, with 70% to 85% occurring once and the leading ten covering about 3.6%. The chain combines TRBV7-2 with TRBJ1-6; no clear D gene. The receptor comes from a middle-aged woman in good health and CMV-seropositive. Sequences were obtained from PBMCs. The chain's CDR3 is CASGRGFGPDSPLHF. CDR3 DNA: TGTGCCAGCGGCCGCGGGTTCGGACCGGACTCACCCCTCCACTTT.